Listed below are T cell receptor beta chains from one sample, sequenced in a study of T cell responses to AZD1222 COVID-19 vaccine. Sequenced by immunoSEQ multiplex PCR; TCRdb stores in-frame clones only, minus some. The sample carries roughly 140,000 clones, roughly 91% recorded once. This specimen was peripheral blood, taken 28 days after the second AZD1222 dose. The receptor set was obtained from an adult who received the AZD1222 COVID-19 vaccine. The CDR3 runs from the conserved cysteine through the conserved F or W. The D gene is left open where the match is weak. Expanded clones get a size class; other rows say once, few or many, or leave the size out.

d_call: NA; j_call: TRBJ1-1; v_call: TRBV5-1; clone_size: NA; cdr3_nt: TGCGCCAGCAGCCGGCGGGAGTTTGGGACTGAAGCTTTCTTT; cdr3_aa: CASSRREFGTEAFF
d_call: NA; j_call: TRBJ2-7; v_call: TRBV25-1; clone_size: NA; cdr3_nt: TGTGCCAGCCAGCCGGGGGGCAGTGCGGCTTACGAGCAGTACTTC; cdr3_aa: CASQPGGSAAYEQYF
d_call: NA; j_call: TRBJ2-7; v_call: TRBV5-1; clone_size: NA; cdr3_nt: TGCGCCAGCAGCTTGAGGGTGGCCTACGAGCAGTACTTC; cdr3_aa: CASSLRVAYEQYF
d_call: NA; j_call: TRBJ2-1; v_call: TRBV5-1; clone_size: once; cdr3_nt: TGCGCCAGCAGCTCCGATACCGGCGGTGAGCAGTTCTTC; cdr3_aa: CASSSDTGGEQFF
d_call: TRBD2; j_call: TRBJ2-1; v_call: TRBV7-6; clone_size: NA; cdr3_nt: TGTGCCAGCAGCTTTACTAGCGGGGCCTACAATGAGCAGTTCTTC; cdr3_aa: CASSFTSGAYNEQFF
d_call: NA; j_call: TRBJ2-1; v_call: TRBV13; clone_size: NA; cdr3_nt: TGTGCCAGCAGCAAACTAGGAGCTGAGCAGTTCTTC; cdr3_aa: CASSKLGAEQFF
d_call: TRBD1; j_call: TRBJ1-6; v_call: TRBV6-6; clone_size: once; cdr3_nt: TGTGCCAGCAGTCCCGGACAGGGCGATTCACCCCTCCACTTT; cdr3_aa: CASSPGQGDSPLHF
d_call: NA; j_call: TRBJ1-2; v_call: TRBV9; clone_size: NA; cdr3_nt: TGTGCCAGCAGCGTAGTCGACGGGGCTAACACCTTC; cdr3_aa: CASSVVDGANTF
d_call: NA; j_call: TRBJ2-1; v_call: TRBV11-3; clone_size: once; cdr3_nt: TGTGCCAGCAGCGGAGGGCGGGGATCCTACAATGAGCAGTTCTTC; cdr3_aa: CASSGGRGSYNEQFF
d_call: NA; j_call: TRBJ2-7; v_call: TRBV27; clone_size: few; cdr3_nt: TGTGCCAGCAGTCTTAAGGGGTTGGACTACGAGCAGTACTTC; cdr3_aa: CASSLKGLDYEQYF
d_call: NA; j_call: TRBJ1-3; v_call: TRBV5-1; clone_size: NA; cdr3_nt: TGCGCCAGCAGCTTGGGTCCAGCGACCGGAGGAAACACCATATATTTT; cdr3_aa: CASSLGPATGGNTIYF
d_call: NA; j_call: TRBJ1-2; v_call: TRBV3-1/TRBV3-2; clone_size: NA; cdr3_nt: TGTGCCAGCAGCCCCCGGACTCCTCGGAACTATGGCTACACCTTC; cdr3_aa: CASSPRTPRNYGYTF
d_call: NA; j_call: TRBJ1-5; v_call: TRBV5-1; clone_size: NA; cdr3_nt: TGCGCCAGCAGCTTGGGGTACCCGAACGTAGAGCCCCAGCATTTT; cdr3_aa: CASSLGYPNVEPQHF
d_call: NA; j_call: TRBJ1-2; v_call: TRBV19; clone_size: NA; cdr3_nt: TGTGCCAGTAGTCCCGAAGGCAGCGGATCTAACTATGGCTACACCTTC; cdr3_aa: CASSPEGSGSNYGYTF
d_call: NA; j_call: TRBJ1-2; v_call: TRBV11-2; clone_size: NA; cdr3_nt: TGTGCCAGCAGGTCTAGCAGGGTCCCTGGCTACACCTTC; cdr3_aa: CASRSSRVPGYTF
d_call: TRBD1; j_call: TRBJ1-6; v_call: TRBV5-1; clone_size: NA; cdr3_nt: TGCGCCAGCAGCTTGGGGACAGGGTGGAGATCACCCCTCCACTTT; cdr3_aa: CASSLGTGWRSPLHF
d_call: TRBD1; j_call: TRBJ1-4; v_call: TRBV19; clone_size: NA; cdr3_nt: TGTGCCAGTAGTCCGGACAGGGCGGAAGAAAAACTGTTTTTT; cdr3_aa: CASSPDRAEEKLFF
d_call: NA; j_call: TRBJ1-1; v_call: TRBV2; clone_size: NA; cdr3_nt: TGTGCCAGCAGTGATTTCACTGAAGCTTTCTTT; cdr3_aa: CASSDFTEAFF
d_call: NA; j_call: TRBJ1-4; v_call: TRBV3-1/TRBV3-2; clone_size: NA; cdr3_nt: TGTGCCAGCAGCCAAGGACCGCGCCCTCCGGGAACTAATGAAAAACTGTTTTTT; cdr3_aa: CASSQGPRPPGTNEKLFF
d_call: TRBD1; j_call: TRBJ1-3; v_call: TRBV28; clone_size: once; cdr3_nt: TGTGCCAGCAGTTTTTTTGGGACAGGGGTTCTCTCTGGAAACACCATATATTTT; cdr3_aa: CASSFFGTGVLSGNTIYF
d_call: NA; j_call: TRBJ2-1; v_call: TRBV5-4; clone_size: NA; cdr3_nt: TGTGCCAGCAGCTTGGGTCTGAGCTCCTACAATGAGCAGTTCTTC; cdr3_aa: CASSLGLSSYNEQFF
d_call: NA; j_call: TRBJ1-1; v_call: TRBV18; clone_size: NA; cdr3_nt: TGTGCCAGCTCATCCTCGAGGAACACTGAAGCTTTCTTT; cdr3_aa: CASSSSRNTEAFF
d_call: NA; j_call: TRBJ1-2; v_call: TRBV2; clone_size: NA; cdr3_nt: TGTGCCAGCAGAGCACAGGCGAACTCCTATGGCTACACCTTC; cdr3_aa: CASRAQANSYGYTF
d_call: NA; j_call: TRBJ2-2; v_call: TRBV3-1/TRBV3-2; clone_size: NA; cdr3_nt: TGTGCCAGCAGCCAAGGGGGGCTTGTCACCGGGGAGCTGTTTTTT; cdr3_aa: CASSQGGLVTGELFF
d_call: TRBD1; j_call: TRBJ1-6; v_call: TRBV2; clone_size: NA; cdr3_nt: TGTGCCAGCCGGGACAGGGACGGGGATTCACCCCTCCACTTT; cdr3_aa: CASRDRDGDSPLHF
d_call: TRBD1; j_call: TRBJ1-1; v_call: TRBV5-1; clone_size: once; cdr3_nt: TGCGCCAGCACGGGACAGGGGTATACTGAAGCTTTCTTT; cdr3_aa: CASTGQGYTEAFF
d_call: NA; j_call: TRBJ1-4; v_call: TRBV7-2; clone_size: NA; cdr3_nt: TGTGCCAGCAGCTTAGCGCTCCAGAATGAAAAACTGTTTTTT; cdr3_aa: CASSLALQNEKLFF
d_call: NA; j_call: TRBJ1-2; v_call: TRBV6-5; clone_size: NA; cdr3_nt: TGTGCCAGCAGTTACTCAGGGGTATTTAATGGCTACACCTTC; cdr3_aa: CASSYSGVFNGYTF
d_call: TRBD1; j_call: TRBJ2-3; v_call: TRBV6-1; clone_size: NA; cdr3_nt: TGTGCCAGCAGTGAAGTCGGCAGGGGGCTCTCAGATACGCAGTATTTT; cdr3_aa: CASSEVGRGLSDTQYF
d_call: NA; j_call: TRBJ1-1; v_call: TRBV7-3; clone_size: NA; cdr3_nt: TGTGCCAGCAGCCTACAGGGAAACACTGAAGCTTTCTTT; cdr3_aa: CASSLQGNTEAFF
d_call: NA; j_call: TRBJ2-1; v_call: TRBV29-1; clone_size: NA; cdr3_nt: TGCAGCGTATCGCCTATGGATGAGCAGTTCTTC; cdr3_aa: CSVSPMDEQFF
d_call: NA; j_call: TRBJ2-1; v_call: TRBV10-1; clone_size: NA; cdr3_nt: TGCGCCAGCAGGAAACCGGTGGCCTCTGGGAATGAGCAGTTCTTC; cdr3_aa: CASRKPVASGNEQFF
d_call: NA; j_call: TRBJ1-4; v_call: TRBV5-5; clone_size: NA; cdr3_nt: TGTGCCAGCCGGGTCTCAAATGAAAAACTGTTTTTT; cdr3_aa: CASRVSNEKLFF
d_call: NA; j_call: TRBJ1-4; v_call: TRBV29-1; clone_size: NA; cdr3_nt: TGCAGCGCTGAAGATTCGCCGGATGAAAAACTGTTTTTT; cdr3_aa: CSAEDSPDEKLFF
d_call: NA; j_call: TRBJ2-2; v_call: TRBV10-1; clone_size: NA; cdr3_nt: TGCGCCAGCAGTGACACTACGAAGAACACCGGGGAGCTGTTTTTT; cdr3_aa: CASSDTTKNTGELFF
d_call: TRBD2; j_call: TRBJ2-7; v_call: TRBV5-1; clone_size: NA; cdr3_nt: TGCGCCAGCAGCTTGGATGTGGCTAGCGGTACCTACGAGCAGTACTTC; cdr3_aa: CASSLDVASGTYEQYF
d_call: NA; j_call: TRBJ2-5; v_call: TRBV11-3; clone_size: NA; cdr3_nt: TGTGCCAGCAGCTTAGGCCGTCAAGAGACCCAGTACTTC; cdr3_aa: CASSLGRQETQYF
d_call: NA; j_call: TRBJ1-6; v_call: TRBV2; clone_size: NA; cdr3_nt: TGTGCCAGCAGTGCCGGGGGGGGTACCTATTCACCCCTCCACTTT; cdr3_aa: CASSAGGGTYSPLHF
d_call: TRBD2; j_call: TRBJ2-1; v_call: TRBV2; clone_size: NA; cdr3_nt: TGTGCCAGGGGACTAGCGGGGGGAAAATACAATGAGCAGTTCTTC; cdr3_aa: CARGLAGGKYNEQFF
d_call: NA; j_call: TRBJ1-2; v_call: TRBV12-3/TRBV12-4; clone_size: NA; cdr3_nt: TGTGCCAGTAAGGGACGCCGATATGGCTACACCTTC; cdr3_aa: CASKGRRYGYTF